In this sample, the clone carrying this T cell receptor beta chain turned up a few times. Its cognate antigen is unknown. The data belong to a study of cytomegalovirus exposure and HLA in healthy donors. General observations from the study: As immune exposure information, only CMV serostatus was available. HLA-A and HLA-B allele assignments for most subjects were reportedly predicted accurately using TCR beta sequences.

It was with 60 Vbeta and 13 Jbeta primers that the PCR ran. Assay: immunoSEQ multiplex PCR; the TCRdb copy retains only in-frame clones and omits some. The sample has more than 95,000 clones; 9.5% to 13% are singletons. The V gene end was trimmed by 7 bases and the J gene end by 2 bases; junction bases not matched to a gene: 8. Per germline, CDR1 SQVTM and CDR2 ANQGSEA. The CDR3 covers 13 residues. The receptor's source is a man between 35 and 55 years old in good health and CMV-seropositive. The rearrangement joins TRBV29-1 to TRBJ2-7; 7 bases fit TRBD2. Sequenced material: PBMCs. CDR3 DNA sequence: TGCAGCGCTCTGAGGCGGGGGACCTACGAGCAGTACTTC. As protein: CSALRRGTYEQYF.